These 25 T cell receptor beta chains came from one sample sequenced in a study of T cells after yellow fever vaccination. TCRdb processed the 5' RACE reads anew with MiXCR; each CDR3 protein has one entry. The sample consists of some 110,000 distinct CDR3 sequences, nearly 7.5% of them appearing once. The sample was CD4+ T cells sorted from PBMCs, taken roughly 10 days after the first yellow fever vaccination. These receptors came from a man between 18 and 29 years old who received the YFV17D yellow fever vaccine.

This clonotype was counted at least ten times. The chain uses TRBV18 and TRBJ1-4; D not resolved. Germline-derived CDR1 and CDR2 are KGHSH and LQKENI. CDR3 length equals 13 residues. V lost 7 bases and J 4 bases, leaving 10 bases between the germline ends. The CDR3: CASFTQNNEKLFF. The CDR3 DNA is TGTGCCAGCTTTACTCAGAATAATGAAAAACTGTTTTTT. The full variable domain, its missing parts supplied by reference TRBV18 and TRBJ1-4, is NAGVMQNPRHLVRRRGQEARLRCSPMKGHSHVYWYRQLPEEGLKFMVYLQKENIIDESGMPKERFSAEFPKEGPSILRIQQVVRGDSAAYFCASFTQNNEKLFFGSGTQLSVL.

This clonotype was recorded many times. This rearrangement joins TRBV4-1 to TRBJ1-6; weak D call: TRBD1 (5 bases). The CDR3 covers 19 residues. Germline CDR1 is MGHRA and CDR2 is YSYEKL. Trimming removed 3 bases from V and 6 bases from J, with 24 bases in between. This CDR3 reads CASSHQTRGPRFRNSPLHF. The DNA of the CDR3 is TGCGCCAGCAGCCACCAAACGCGGGGACCAAGGTTTCGTAATTCACCCCTCCACTTT.

This chain connects TRBV5-1 to TRBJ2-5; weak D call: TRBD2 (6 bases). The CDR3 extends over 14 amino acids. V gave up 4 bases and J gave up 5 bases, with 15 bases separating them. In germline, CDR1 is SGHRS, CDR2 YFSETQ. The CDR3 sequence: CASSATGGAETQYF. CDR3 DNA: TGCGCCAGCAGCGCAACGGGCGGGGCCGAGACCCAGTACTTC.

This clonotype has at least ten counts. V and J are TRBV12-3 or TRBV12-4 and TRBJ2-2; 8 bases are a match to TRBD2. The V and J ends lost 3 bases and 8 bases, in that order; junction bases with no gene match: 5. CDR3 length: 14 residues. CDR3 in amino acids: CASSFWSGGGELFF. In nucleotides, the CDR3 is TGTGCCAGCAGTTTTTGGAGCGGGGGAGGGGAGCTGTTTTTT.

This clonotype was counted ten times or more. The chain joins TRBV6-6 to TRBJ1-1, with D perhaps TRBD1 (6 bases). In germline, CDR1 is MNHNY, CDR2 SVGAGI (reference sequence). The CDR3 has 13 residues. With 5 bases removed from V and 11 bases from J, the gap between germline ends came to 18 bases. This CDR3 is CASSPGGTRLAFF. CDR3 nucleotide sequence: TGTGCCAGCAGTCCCGGGGGCACCCGGTTGGCTTTCTTT.

This clonotype was counted ten times or more. This chain joins TRBV12-3 or TRBV12-4 and TRBJ1-5; TRBD1 is a possible D gene (6 bases). The CDR3 sequence is 15 residues long. Trimming pared 3 bases from V and 0 bases from J, leaving 9 bases between. CDR3 residues: CASSFGQYSNQPQHF. The CDR3 nucleotides read TGTGCCAGCAGTTTCGGACAGTATAGCAATCAGCCCCAGCATTTT.

This clonotype occurred many times. This chain uses TRBV5-6 with TRBJ2-5; 10 bases line up with TRBD2. Germline lookup yields CDR1 SGHDT and CDR2 YYEEEE. J gave up 5 bases and V 3 bases, and 4 bases lay outside the gene matches. This CDR3 has 14 residues. The CDR3 DNA follows: TGTGCCAGCAGCTCAACGACTAGCGGGGAGACCCAGTACTTC. This gives the protein CASSSTTSGETQYF. The variable domain in full, completed from reference TRBV5-6 and TRBJ2-5, reads DAGVTQSPTHLIKTRGQQVTLRCSPKSGHDTVSWYQQALGQGPQFIFQYYEEEERQRGNFPDRFSGHQFPNYSSELNVNALLLGDSALYLCASSSTTSGETQYFGPGTRLLVL.

The sample holds many counts of this clonotype. The chain links TRBV10-3 to TRBJ2-2; the D is unclear. V was pared by 5 bases and J by 1 base, with 14 bases between. The CDR3 totals 16 residues. Germline V gene lookup returns CDR1 ENHRY and CDR2 SYGVKD. CDR3 in amino acids: CAISPWPGRNTGELFF. The CDR3 nucleotides are TGTGCCATCAGTCCCTGGCCCGGGCGGAACACCGGGGAGCTGTTTTTT.

This clonotype appeared many times. The J gene is TRBJ1-2, the V gene TRBV12-3 or TRBV12-4, with D possibly TRBD1 on 6 matching bases. Trimming shortened V by 4 bases and J by 4 bases, and 10 bases separated the two germline ends. The CDR3 loop spans 13 amino acids. CDR3 bases: TGTGCCAGCAGTTCGACAGGTTCCTATGGCTACACCTTC. Translating it yields CASSSTGSYGYTF.

A few counts support this clonotype. This chain joins TRBV18 and TRBJ2-7; TRBD1 aligns across 8 bases. This CDR3 contains 14 residues. The ends lost 3 bases at V and 5 bases at J; junction bases unmatched: 6. The germline CDR1 and CDR2 sequences are KGHSH and LQKENI. In DNA, the CDR3 is TGTGCCAGCTCACCGACAGGGGATGTCGACGAGCAGTACGTC. Translation gives CASSPTGDVDEQYV.

This clonotype was observed many times. The rearrangement links TRBV6-5 to TRBJ1-6; 8 bases map to TRBD1. Unmatched junction bases numbered 8, after V lost 4 bases and J lost 12 bases. There are 14 residues in the CDR3. Germline V lookup: CDR1 MNHEY, CDR2 SVGAGI. The CDR3: CASSSPGQVKPLHF. As DNA, the CDR3 is TGTGCCAGCAGTTCGCCGGGACAGGTCAAACCCCTCCACTTT.

This clonotype was detected ten times or more. The chain employs TRBV7-8 and TRBJ1-5; 7 nucleotides align to TRBD1. The junction had 12 bases not matched to a gene; V was cut back by 6 bases and J by 4 bases. The CDR3 runs to 16 residues. Germline CDR1 SGHVS, CDR2 FQNEAQ. CDR3 loop: CASRYGSEGANQPQHF. CDR3 coding DNA: TGTGCCAGCAGATATGGATCTGAGGGGGCTAATCAGCCCCAGCATTTT.

A note on this clonotype: Possible read error: a much larger clone is one base away. The rearrangement links TRBV28 to TRBJ1-5; TRBD1 might be the D (5 bases). The germline V gene has CDR1 MDHEN and CDR2 SYDVKM. Trimming took off 8 bases at V and 0 bases at J, with 8 bases between the two ends. The CDR3 sequence is 13 residues long. In DNA form, the CDR3 reads TGTGCCAGCGGGGCTTATAGCAATCAGCCCCAGCATTTT. Protein: CASGAYSNQPQHF.

This clonotype was counted at least ten times. The V call is TRBV6-1, the J call TRBJ2-5; D is unclear. There are 13 residues in the CDR3. The ends were cut back, 6 bases at V and 5 bases at J, with 13 bases in the middle. The germline CDR1 and CDR2 sequences are MNHNS and SASEGT. CDR3 coding DNA: TGTGCCAGCAGCCTCAGGTCCCGGGAGACCCAGTACTTC. This gives the protein CASSLRSRETQYF.

This clonotype was seen at least ten times. The genes are TRBV7-2 and TRBJ2-2; possible D gene TRBD1, 5 bases. Germline-derived CDR1 and CDR2 are SGHTA and FQGNSA. The V gene lost 3 bases and the J gene lost 2 bases, with 10 bases spanning the gap. This CDR3 is 15 amino acids long. The CDR3 DNA reads TGTGCCAGCAGCTTGAGGACACCTAACACCGGGGAGCTGTTTTTT. Its translation: CASSLRTPNTGELFF. Using reference TRBV7-2 and TRBJ2-2 for the parts outside the CDR3, the full variable domain is GAGVSQSPSNKVTEKGKDVELRCDPISGHTALYWYRQSLGQGLEFLIYFQGNSAPDKSGLPSDRFSAERTGGSVSTLTIQRTQQEDSAVYLCASSLRTPNTGELFFGEGSRLTVL.

The table lists this clonotype with many counts. This chain uses TRBV5-1 with TRBJ1-1; TRBD1 is a possible D gene (5 bases). Germline V gene lookup returns CDR1 SGHRS and CDR2 YFSETQ. Trimming stripped 0 bases from V and 5 bases from J, with 14 bases between. This CDR3 is 15 amino acids long. CDR3 loop: CASSLASIGGTEAFF. CDR3 nucleotides: TGCGCCAGCAGCTTGGCCTCGATCGGGGGGACTGAAGCTTTCTTT.

This clonotype was seen repeatedly, ten times or more. The V gene is TRBV4-1, the J gene TRBJ2-5; the D is unclear. The V and J ends lost 1 base and 4 bases respectively, with 7 bases between them. This CDR3 spans 13 amino acids. CDR1 and CDR2 (germline): MGHRA, YSYEKL. The CDR3 region has the DNA TGCGCCAGCAGCCAAGCGGTGGGAGAGACCCAGTACTTC. This encodes CASSQAVGETQYF.

This clonotype was seen repeatedly, ten times or more. This chain connects TRBV7-2 to TRBJ2-7, with D possibly matching TRBD1 (5 bases). Trimming pared 5 bases from V and 3 bases from J, leaving 17 bases between. The CDR3 runs 15 residues. Germline CDR1 reads SGHTA; CDR2 reads FQGNSA. Written as DNA, the CDR3 is TGTGCCAGCAGCGCTTCCCTGACAGACGTCTACGAGCAGTACTTC. Encoded protein: CASSASLTDVYEQYF.

This clonotype has a count of ten or more. The chain is built from TRBV7-3 and TRBJ2-2, with 7 bases identical to TRBD2. The V segment lost 5 bases and the J segment 2 bases; nucleotides outside the gene matches: 5. The CDR3 is 15 amino acids. In germline, CDR1 is SGHTA, CDR2 FQGTGA. The CDR3 nucleotides read TGTGCCAGCAGCCCCCCGGGGGGAAACACCGGGGAGCTGTTTTTT. Its translation: CASSPPGGNTGELFF.

This clonotype was detected many times. This chain uses TRBV7-9 with TRBJ2-1; D ambiguous. Germline V gene lookup returns CDR1 SEHNR and CDR2 FQNEAQ (reference sequence). V lost 5 bases to trimming and J lost 9 bases, with 11 bases between them. CDR3 length: 12 amino acids. The CDR3 here is CASSRTRGEQFF. Here the CDR3 DNA reads TGTGCCAGCAGCCGAACACGCGGTGAGCAGTTCTTC.

This clonotype appeared a few times. This chain connects TRBV6-1 to TRBJ2-1; the D call may be TRBD1 or TRBD2 (5 bases each). Germline CDR1 is MNHNS and CDR2 is SASEGT. The CDR3 consists of 13 residues. V gave up 6 bases and J gave up 7 bases, with 13 bases separating them. The CDR3: CASRGVVRNEQFF. CDR3 sequence (DNA): TGTGCCAGCAGGGGGGTAGTAAGGAATGAGCAGTTCTTC.

This clonotype turned up a few times. The chain combines TRBV5-4 with TRBJ2-4; 8 nucleotides line up with TRBD2. The CDR3 has 14 residues. Trimming cost V 3 bases and J 3 bases; bases outside gene matches: 2. In germline, CDR1 is SGHNT, CDR2 YYREEE (reference sequence). CDR3 residues: CASSYRGGKNIQYF. As DNA, the CDR3 is TGTGCCAGCAGCTACCGGGGGGGCAAAAACATTCAGTACTTC.

The CDR3, as DNA: TGCGCCAGCAGTCGTTTAGGAGAGTACAACTATGGCTACACCTTC. Its translation is CASSRLGEYNYGYTF. This sequence joins TRBV4-3 and TRBJ1-2; D uncertain. CDR3 size: 15 residues. V was cut by 6 bases and J by 2 bases, with 16 bases left in between. Germline values: CDR1 LGHNA, CDR2 YSLEER.

This clonotype was seen ten or more times. The gene calls are TRBV12-3 or TRBV12-4 and TRBJ2-2, with 9 bases aligning to TRBD2. This CDR3 is 16 amino acids long. V was pared by 3 bases and J by 4 bases, with 6 bases of the junction left unmatched. DNA for the CDR3: TGTGCCAGCAGTTTGGGCGGGGGGGCCGTCACCGGGGAGCTGTTTTTT. This translates into CASSLGGGAVTGELFF.

This clonotype was observed many times. V usage is TRBV5-6 and J usage is TRBJ2-2, with 9 bases lining up with TRBD2. The CDR3 runs 17 residues. The ends lost 0 bases at V and 7 bases at J; junction bases unmatched: 10. CDR1 SGHDT and CDR2 YYEEEE come from the germline V gene. CDR3 loop: CASSLVRGGARIGELFF. In nucleotides, the CDR3 is TGTGCCAGCAGCTTGGTACGCGGGGGGGCCAGGATCGGGGAGCTGTTTTTT.